This T cell receptor beta chain was sequenced for a study of Ad26.COV2.S vaccination and SARS-CoV-2 variants. Treatment noted: some 20 received Ad26.COV2.S at low or high dose, single or two shots; roughly five received placebo; per-sample allocation not given. Sampling was done on day 63 after the first vaccine or placebo injection. CDR3 size: 13 residues. V gave up 4 bases and J gave up 7 bases, with 12 bases separating them. In germline, CDR1 is SGHRS, CDR2 YFSETQ. The protocol was immunoSEQ multiplex PCR, while the TCRdb copy is restricted to in-frame clones and leaves out a portion. The sample carries about 450,000 clones, 89% recorded once.

The sequencing used peripheral blood, collected in a trial of Ad26.COV2.S vaccine versus placebo. This clonotype was obtained from a person between 18 and 60 years old who received the Ad26.COV2.S COVID-19 vaccine or a placebo. The chain is built from TRBV5-1 and TRBJ1-5; D may be TRBD1 (5 bases). This chain's CDR3 is CASSPEGRQPQHF. The CDR3 coding sequence is TGCGCCAGCAGCCCGGAGGGGAGACAGCCCCAGCATTTT.